This TCR beta chain is from a study of CD8 T cells in Susac syndrome. Germline CDR1 LNHDA, CDR2 SQIVND (reference sequence). This CDR3 has 13 residues. The J segment lost 8 bases and the V segment lost 5 bases, leaving 7 bases of the junction unmatched. When the RNA was reverse transcribed, random hexamers were used with an input of 0.5 to 1 ug. TCRdb re-called the immunoSEQ multiplex PCR reads through MiXCR, storing one row per CDR3 protein. Of some 260,000 distinct CDR3 sequences listed, around 93% are singletons. The receptor was derived from a human donor with multiple sclerosis. The chain combines TRBV19 with TRBJ1-2, with 8 bases matching TRBD1. Sequencing was performed on CD4+ T cells from PBMCs. This CDR3 is CASSSQGAGGYTF. CDR3 DNA: TGTGCCAGTAGTTCCCAGGGGGCGGGAGGCTACACCTTC. The variable domain in full, with the rest retrieved from reference TRBV19 and TRBJ1-2, is DGGITQSPKYLFRKEGQNVTLSCEQNLNHDAMYWYRQDPGQGLRLIYYSQIVNDFQKGDIAEGYSVSREKKESFPLTVTSAQKNPTAFYLCASSSQGAGGYTFGSGTRLTVV.